The sequence of this TCR beta chain was determined in a study of CD8+CD57+ T cells in acquired aplastic anemia. In the study overall: Mean yield of DNA from sorted CD4+ and CD8+ cells was 3 to 3.5 ug. Study-wide results and caveats: No significant patient-versus-control difference appeared in CD8+ Simpson's diversity.

Both TCR beta VDJ combination and CDR3 sequence profiling were carried out. Genomic DNA was the template for this profiling. TCRdb analysed the reads with MiXCR anew, one entry per CDR3 protein. The sample comprises hundreds of thousands of distinct CDR3 sequences, more than 40% of which are singletons, and approximately 7.8% rests with the top ten. The CDR3 is made up of 15 amino acids. Germline V lookup: CDR1 SEHNR, CDR2 FQNEAQ (reference sequence). V lost 3 bases and J lost 0, with 12 bases in between. Concerning this clonotype: Its antigen remains unknown.

For sequencing, patients were chosen who had shown expansion of CD8+CD57+ cells by flow cytometry. The receptor was isolated from a human donor with aplastic anemia. The source material was sorted CD4+, CD8+, or CD8+CD57+ T cells (not recorded which) from PBMCs. The rearrangement links TRBV7-9 to TRBJ2-7; D is unresolved. The CDR3 here is CASSLAPDSSYEQYF. CDR3 in DNA: TGTGCCAGCAGCTTGGCCCCCGATAGCTCCTACGAGCAGTACTTC.